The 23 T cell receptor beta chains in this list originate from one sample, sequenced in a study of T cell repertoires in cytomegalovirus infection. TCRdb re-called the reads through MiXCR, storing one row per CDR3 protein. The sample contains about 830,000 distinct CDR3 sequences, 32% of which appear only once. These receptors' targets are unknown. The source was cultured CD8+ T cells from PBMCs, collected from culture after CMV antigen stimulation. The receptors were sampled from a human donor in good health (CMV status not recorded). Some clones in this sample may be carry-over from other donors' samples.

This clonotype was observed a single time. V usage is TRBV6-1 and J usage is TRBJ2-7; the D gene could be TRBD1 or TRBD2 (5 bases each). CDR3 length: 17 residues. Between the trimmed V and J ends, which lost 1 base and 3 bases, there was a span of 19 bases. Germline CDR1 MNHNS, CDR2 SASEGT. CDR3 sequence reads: CASSEGRGDLFNYEQYV. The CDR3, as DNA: TGTGCCAGCAGTGAAGGACGGGGCGACCTCTTTAACTACGAGCAGTACGTC.

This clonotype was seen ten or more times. The CDR3 sequence: CASSLALWTSGNYNEQFF. For the CDR3, the DNA is TGTGCCAGCAGCTTAGCGCTGTGGACTAGCGGGAACTACAATGAGCAGTTCTTC. J is TRBJ2-1 and V is TRBV7-2; the match to TRBD2 covers 12 bases. V was pared by 0 bases and J by 3 bases, with 6 bases of the junction left unmatched. This CDR3 region has 18 residues. Germline values: CDR1 SGHTA, CDR2 FQGNSA. Together with reference TRBV7-2 and TRBJ2-1, the CDR3 gives the full variable domain: GAGVSQSPSNKVTEKGKDVELRCDPISGHTALYWYRQSLGQGLEFLIYFQGNSAPDKSGLPSDRFSAERTGGSVSTLTIQRTQQEDSAVYLCASSLALWTSGNYNEQFFGPGTRLTVL.

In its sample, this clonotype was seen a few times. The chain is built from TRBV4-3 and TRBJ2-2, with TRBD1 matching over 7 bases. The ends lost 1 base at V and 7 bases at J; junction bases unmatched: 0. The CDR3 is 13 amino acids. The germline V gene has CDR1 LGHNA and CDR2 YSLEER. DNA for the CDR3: TGCGCCAGCAGCCAAGGACAGGGCGGGGAGCTGTTTTTT. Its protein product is CASSQGQGGELFF.

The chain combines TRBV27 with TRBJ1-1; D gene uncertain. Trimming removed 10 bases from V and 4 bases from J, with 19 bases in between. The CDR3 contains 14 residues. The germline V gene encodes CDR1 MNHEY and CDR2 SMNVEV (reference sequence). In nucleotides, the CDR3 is TGTGCCACCCGAATCGTGGGCCCGGGCACTGAAGCTTTCTTT. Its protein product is CATRIVGPGTEAFF.

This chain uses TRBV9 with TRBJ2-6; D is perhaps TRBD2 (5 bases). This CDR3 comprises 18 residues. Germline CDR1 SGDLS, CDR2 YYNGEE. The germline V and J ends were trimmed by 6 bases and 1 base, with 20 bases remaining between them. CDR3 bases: TGTGCCAGCAACTCACCCGGGGTTCCAAGGTCTGGGGCCAACGTCCTGACTTTC. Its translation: CASNSPGVPRSGANVLTF.

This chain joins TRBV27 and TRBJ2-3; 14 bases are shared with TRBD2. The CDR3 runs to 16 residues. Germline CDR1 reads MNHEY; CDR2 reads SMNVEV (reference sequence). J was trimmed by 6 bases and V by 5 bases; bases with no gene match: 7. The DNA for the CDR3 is TGTGCCAGCAGTATGACTAGCGGGGGGGCCATGGATACGCAGTATTTT. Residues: CASSMTSGGAMDTQYF.

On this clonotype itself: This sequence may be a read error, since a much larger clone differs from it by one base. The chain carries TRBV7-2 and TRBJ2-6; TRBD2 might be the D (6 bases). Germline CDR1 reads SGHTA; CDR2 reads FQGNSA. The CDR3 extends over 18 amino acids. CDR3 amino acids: CANSLAVKRVSGANVLTF. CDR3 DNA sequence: TGTGCCAACAGCTTAGCGGTTAAAAGGGTATCTGGGGCCAACGTCCTGACTTTC.

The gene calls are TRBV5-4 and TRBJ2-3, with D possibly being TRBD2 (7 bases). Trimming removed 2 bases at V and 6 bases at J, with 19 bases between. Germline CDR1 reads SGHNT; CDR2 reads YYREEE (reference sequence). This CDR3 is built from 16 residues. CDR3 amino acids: CASSFLVSGGGDTQYF. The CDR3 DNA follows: TGTGCCAGCAGCTTTCTCGTGTCGGGGGGCGGGGATACGCAGTATTTT.

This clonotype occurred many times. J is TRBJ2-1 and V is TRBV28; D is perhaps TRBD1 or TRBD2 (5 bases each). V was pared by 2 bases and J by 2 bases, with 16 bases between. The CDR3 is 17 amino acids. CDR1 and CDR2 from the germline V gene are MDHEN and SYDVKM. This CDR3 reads CASSLGRGASPYNEQFF. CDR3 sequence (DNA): TGTGCCAGCAGTTTAGGTAGAGGGGCCAGTCCCTACAATGAGCAGTTCTTC.

CDR3 DNA sequence: TGCGCCAGCATGGGACGACTAAACACTGAAGCTTTCTTT. Protein product: CASMGRLNTEAFF. This chain joins TRBV5-1 and TRBJ1-1; tentative D call: TRBD1 (5 bases). Germline lookup yields CDR1 SGHRS and CDR2 YFSETQ. V lost 6 bases to trimming and J lost 2 bases, with 11 bases between them. The CDR3 consists of 13 residues.

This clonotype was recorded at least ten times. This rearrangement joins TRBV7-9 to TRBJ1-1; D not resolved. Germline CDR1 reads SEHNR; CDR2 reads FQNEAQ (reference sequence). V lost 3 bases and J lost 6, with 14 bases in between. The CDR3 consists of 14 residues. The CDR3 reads CASSFALDSAEAFF. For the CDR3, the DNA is TGTGCCAGCAGCTTCGCCCTGGATTCAGCTGAAGCTTTCTTT.

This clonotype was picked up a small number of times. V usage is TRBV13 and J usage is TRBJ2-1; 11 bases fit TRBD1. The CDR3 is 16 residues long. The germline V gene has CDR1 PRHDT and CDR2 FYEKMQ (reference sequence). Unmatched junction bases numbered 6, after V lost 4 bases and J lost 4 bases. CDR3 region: CASSWMDRGLYNEQFF. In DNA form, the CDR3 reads TGTGCCAGCAGCTGGATGGACAGGGGGCTATACAATGAGCAGTTCTTC.

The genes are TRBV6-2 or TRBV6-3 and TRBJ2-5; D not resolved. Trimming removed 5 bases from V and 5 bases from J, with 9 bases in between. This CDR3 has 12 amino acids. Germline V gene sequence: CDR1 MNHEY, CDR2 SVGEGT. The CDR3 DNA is TGTGCCAGCAGTCACCCCTGGGAGACCCAGTACTTC. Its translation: CASSHPWETQYF.

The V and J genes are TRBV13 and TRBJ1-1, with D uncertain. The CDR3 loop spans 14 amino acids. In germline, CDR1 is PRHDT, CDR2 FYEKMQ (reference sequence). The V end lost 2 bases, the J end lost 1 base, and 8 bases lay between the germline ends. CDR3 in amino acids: CASSLSEKNTEAFF. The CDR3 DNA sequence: TGTGCCAGCAGCTTAAGCGAGAAGAACACTGAAGCTTTCTTT.

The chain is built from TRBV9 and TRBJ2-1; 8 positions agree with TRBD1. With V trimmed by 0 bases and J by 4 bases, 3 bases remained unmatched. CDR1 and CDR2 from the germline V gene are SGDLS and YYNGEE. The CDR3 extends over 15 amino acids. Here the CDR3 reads CASSVGTGMYNEQFF. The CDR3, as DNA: TGTGCCAGCAGCGTAGGGACAGGGATGTACAATGAGCAGTTCTTC.

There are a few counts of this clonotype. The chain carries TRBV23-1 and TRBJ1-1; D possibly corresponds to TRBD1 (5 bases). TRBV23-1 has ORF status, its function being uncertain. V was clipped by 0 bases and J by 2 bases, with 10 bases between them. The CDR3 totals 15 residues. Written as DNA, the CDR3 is TGCGCCAGCAGTCAATCGCGAAGGGGTAACACTGAAGCTTTCTTT. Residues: CASSQSRRGNTEAFF.

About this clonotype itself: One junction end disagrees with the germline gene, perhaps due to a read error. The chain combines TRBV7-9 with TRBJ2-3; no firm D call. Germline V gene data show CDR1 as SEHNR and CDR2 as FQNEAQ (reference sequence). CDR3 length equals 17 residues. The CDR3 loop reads CASSFLKVEPGTDTRYF. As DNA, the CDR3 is TGTGCCAGCAGCTTCCTGAAGGTGGAGCCGGGCACAGATACGCGGTATTTT.

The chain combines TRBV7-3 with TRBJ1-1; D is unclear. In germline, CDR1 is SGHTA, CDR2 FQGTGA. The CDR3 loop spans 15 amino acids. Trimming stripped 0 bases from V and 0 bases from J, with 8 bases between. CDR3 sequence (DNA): TGTGCCAGCAGCTTAACGGGTATGATGAACACTGAAGCTTTCTTT. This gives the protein CASSLTGMMNTEAFF.

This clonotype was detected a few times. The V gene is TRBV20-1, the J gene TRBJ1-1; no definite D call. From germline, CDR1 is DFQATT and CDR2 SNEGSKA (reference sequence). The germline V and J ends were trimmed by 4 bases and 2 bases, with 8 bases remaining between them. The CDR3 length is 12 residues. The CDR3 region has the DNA TGCAGTGCTATCCTCAGAAACACTGAAGCTTTCTTT. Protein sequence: CSAILRNTEAFF.

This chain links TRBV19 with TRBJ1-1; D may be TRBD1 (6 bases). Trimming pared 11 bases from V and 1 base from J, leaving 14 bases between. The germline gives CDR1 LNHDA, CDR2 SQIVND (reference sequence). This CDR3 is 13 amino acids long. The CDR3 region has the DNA TGTGCCGTATCCCAAGGGGGGAACACTGAAGCTTTCTTT. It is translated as CAVSQGGNTEAFF.

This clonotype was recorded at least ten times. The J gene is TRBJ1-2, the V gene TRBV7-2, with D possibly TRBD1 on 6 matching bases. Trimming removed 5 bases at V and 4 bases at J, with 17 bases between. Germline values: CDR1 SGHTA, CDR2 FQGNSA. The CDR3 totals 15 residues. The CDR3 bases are TGTGCCAGCAGCACAAGACAGGCACCAGGCTATGGCTACACCTTC. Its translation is CASSTRQAPGYGYTF. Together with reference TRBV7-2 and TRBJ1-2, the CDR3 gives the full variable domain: GAGVSQSPSNKVTEKGKDVELRCDPISGHTALYWYRQSLGQGLEFLIYFQGNSAPDKSGLPSDRFSAERTGGSVSTLTIQRTQQEDSAVYLCASSTRQAPGYGYTFGSGTRLTVV.

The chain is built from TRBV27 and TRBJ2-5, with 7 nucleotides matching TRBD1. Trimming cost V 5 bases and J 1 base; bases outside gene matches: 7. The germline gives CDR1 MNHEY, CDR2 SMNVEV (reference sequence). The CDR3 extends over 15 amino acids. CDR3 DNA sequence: TGTGCCAGCAGTCCCGGGACAGCCGCCCAAGAGACCCAGTACTTC. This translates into CASSPGTAAQETQYF.

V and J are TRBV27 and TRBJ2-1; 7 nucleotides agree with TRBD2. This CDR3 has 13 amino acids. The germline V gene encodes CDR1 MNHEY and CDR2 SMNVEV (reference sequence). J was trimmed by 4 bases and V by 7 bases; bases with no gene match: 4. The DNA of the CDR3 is TGTGCCAGCAAAGTAGCGGGTTACAATGAGCAGTTCTTC. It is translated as CASKVAGYNEQFF.